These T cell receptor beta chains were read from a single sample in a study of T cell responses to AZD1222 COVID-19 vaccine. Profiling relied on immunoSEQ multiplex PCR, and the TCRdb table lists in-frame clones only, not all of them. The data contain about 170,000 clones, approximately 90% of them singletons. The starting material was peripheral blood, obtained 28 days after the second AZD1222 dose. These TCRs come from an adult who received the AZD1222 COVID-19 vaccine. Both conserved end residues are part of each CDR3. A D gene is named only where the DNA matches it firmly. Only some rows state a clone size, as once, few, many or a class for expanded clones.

cdr3_aa: CASSHKAQLLAFF; cdr3_nt: TGTGCCAGCAGTCATAAGGCTCAGCTACTGGCTTTCTTT; j_call: TRBJ1-1; v_call: TRBV6-5; clone_size: -; d_call: -
cdr3_aa: CASRSSGGAIWEQFF; cdr3_nt: TGTGCCAGCAGGTCTAGCGGGGGGGCGATTTGGGAGCAGTTCTTC; j_call: TRBJ2-1; v_call: TRBV5-6; clone_size: -; d_call: TRBD2
cdr3_aa: CASSEGSYNSPLHF; cdr3_nt: TGTGCCAGCAGTGAAGGCAGCTATAATTCACCCCTCCACTTT; j_call: TRBJ1-6; v_call: TRBV2; clone_size: -; d_call: -
cdr3_aa: CASSSGISSGNTIYF; cdr3_nt: TGTGCCAGCTCCTCCGGGATCAGCTCTGGAAACACCATATATTTT; j_call: TRBJ1-3; v_call: TRBV18; clone_size: -; d_call: -
cdr3_aa: CASSEDRVRRYYEQYF; cdr3_nt: TGTGCCAGCAGTGAGGACAGGGTAAGGCGGTACTACGAGCAGTACTTC; j_call: TRBJ2-7; v_call: TRBV6-4; clone_size: -; d_call: TRBD1
cdr3_aa: CASMREWDTEAFF; cdr3_nt: TGTGCCAGCATGAGGGAGTGGGACACTGAAGCTTTCTTT; j_call: TRBJ1-1; v_call: TRBV2; clone_size: -; d_call: -
cdr3_aa: CASSLGTDYQPQHF; cdr3_nt: TGTGCCAGCAGTTTGGGAACGGACTATCAGCCCCAGCATTTT; j_call: TRBJ1-5; v_call: TRBV27; clone_size: once; d_call: -
cdr3_aa: CASSLADSLNEQFF; cdr3_nt: TGTGCCAGCAGCTTAGCGGATAGCTTAAATGAGCAGTTCTTC; j_call: TRBJ2-1; v_call: TRBV7-2; clone_size: -; d_call: -
cdr3_aa: CASSLDSISGNTIYF; cdr3_nt: TGCGCCAGCAGCCTAGACAGTATCTCTGGAAACACCATATATTTT; j_call: TRBJ1-3; v_call: TRBV5-1; clone_size: -; d_call: -
cdr3_aa: CASSPTGGAFF; cdr3_nt: TGTGCCAGCAGTCCGACAGGGGGGGCTTTCTTT; j_call: TRBJ1-1; v_call: TRBV6-5; clone_size: -; d_call: TRBD1
cdr3_aa: CASSIYKETQYF; cdr3_nt: TGTGCCAGTAGTATTTACAAAGAGACCCAGTACTTC; j_call: TRBJ2-5; v_call: TRBV19; clone_size: -; d_call: -
cdr3_aa: CASSLVLATGTQYF; cdr3_nt: TGTGCCAGCAGCTTAGTTTTGGCCACAGGTACGCAGTATTTT; j_call: TRBJ2-3; v_call: TRBV7-2; clone_size: -; d_call: -
cdr3_aa: CASRATPYTGELFF; cdr3_nt: TGTGCCAGCAGGGCTACACCCTACACCGGGGAGCTGTTTTTT; j_call: TRBJ2-2; v_call: TRBV2; clone_size: -; d_call: -
cdr3_aa: CASSPPTKTVIF; cdr3_nt: TGTGCCAGCAGTCCACCGACAAAGACAGTTATTTTC; j_call: TRBJ2-7; v_call: TRBV27; clone_size: -; d_call: -
cdr3_aa: CASSYSLGGVPYEQYF; cdr3_nt: TGTGCCAGCAGTTACTCGTTAGGCGGGGTTCCCTACGAGCAGTACTTC; j_call: TRBJ2-7; v_call: TRBV6-2/TRBV6-3; clone_size: -; d_call: -
cdr3_aa: CASGSGGAGNEQFF; cdr3_nt: TGTGCCAGTGGTAGCGGGGGGGCCGGCAATGAGCAGTTCTTC; j_call: TRBJ2-1; v_call: TRBV19; clone_size: -; d_call: TRBD2
cdr3_aa: CASSPGQEGNGYTF; cdr3_nt: TGTGCCAGCAGCCCCGGACAGGAGGGGAATGGCTACACCTTC; j_call: TRBJ1-2; v_call: TRBV5-4; clone_size: once; d_call: TRBD1
cdr3_aa: CATNKAPQHF; cdr3_nt: TGTGCCACTAACAAAGCGCCCCAGCATTTT; j_call: TRBJ1-5; v_call: TRBV27; clone_size: -; d_call: -
cdr3_aa: CASSAGTGTSYEQYF; cdr3_nt: TGTGCCAGCAGCGCCGGGACAGGGACGTCCTACGAGCAGTACTTC; j_call: TRBJ2-7; v_call: TRBV7-6; clone_size: -; d_call: TRBD1
cdr3_aa: CASSLGGWRGAWEAFF; cdr3_nt: TGTGCCAGCAGCTTAGGGGGGTGGCGGGGCGCGTGGGAAGCTTTCTTT; j_call: TRBJ1-1; v_call: TRBV7-2; clone_size: few; d_call: -
cdr3_aa: CASSQDPFYGYTF; cdr3_nt: TGCGCCAGCAGCCAAGATCCCTTCTATGGCTACACCTTC; j_call: TRBJ1-2; v_call: TRBV4-1; clone_size: -; d_call: -
cdr3_aa: CASSGGEYNQPQHF; cdr3_nt: TGTGCCAGCAGTGGAGGGGAGTACAATCAGCCCCAGCATTTT; j_call: TRBJ1-5; v_call: TRBV2; clone_size: -; d_call: -
cdr3_aa: CASAKGDLDTGELFF; cdr3_nt: TGCGCCAGCGCAAAGGGGGATTTGGACACCGGGGAGCTGTTTTTT; j_call: TRBJ2-2; v_call: TRBV5-1; clone_size: -; d_call: -
cdr3_aa: CASSYSLEYGYTF; cdr3_nt: TGTGCCAGCAGTTACTCGCTGGAGTATGGCTACACCTTC; j_call: TRBJ1-2; v_call: TRBV6-2/TRBV6-3; clone_size: -; d_call: -
cdr3_aa: CASSAPGQGIGGANVLTF; cdr3_nt: TGTGCCAGCAGCGCCCCGGGACAGGGCATCGGTGGGGCCAACGTCCTGACTTTC; j_call: TRBJ2-6; v_call: TRBV3-1/TRBV3-2; clone_size: -; d_call: TRBD1
cdr3_aa: CASRSRGDANEKLFF; cdr3_nt: TGTGCCAGCAGATCGAGGGGGGATGCTAATGAAAAACTGTTTTTT; j_call: TRBJ1-4; v_call: TRBV3-1/TRBV3-2; clone_size: -; d_call: -
cdr3_aa: CASSSRWGSEQYF; cdr3_nt: TGCGCCAGCAGCTCCCGGTGGGGCAGCGAGCAGTACTTC; j_call: TRBJ2-7; v_call: TRBV10-1; clone_size: -; d_call: -
cdr3_aa: CASSLNQRGATNEQFF; cdr3_nt: TGCGCCAGCAGCTTGAACCAGCGGGGGGCCACCAATGAGCAGTTCTTC; j_call: TRBJ2-1; v_call: TRBV5-1; clone_size: few; d_call: TRBD2
cdr3_aa: CASSWNTQNTEAFF; cdr3_nt: TGCGCCAGCAGCTGGAATACACAGAACACTGAAGCTTTCTTT; j_call: TRBJ1-1; v_call: TRBV5-1; clone_size: -; d_call: -